A selection of T cell receptor beta chains follows, all from one sample in a study of T cell responses to AZD1222 COVID-19 vaccine. Repertoires were generated with immunoSEQ multiplex PCR, while TCRdb's copy carries only in-frame clones and drops some. The table lists some 110,000 clones, around 83% of them singletons, with roughly 18% in the top ten. Sequenced here: peripheral blood, sampled 28 days after the second AZD1222 dose. The receptors come from an adult who received the AZD1222 COVID-19 vaccine. Both conserved end residues are part of each CDR3. The order of the fields is J gene, clone size, D gene, V gene, CDR3 DNA, CDR3 protein. D genes are given only for firm matches. Size values are once, few and many counts, or a class for expanded clones, and some rows have none.

TRBJ1-5 | . | TRBD1 | TRBV12-5 | TGTGCTAGTGGTTTGGTTCAGGGGGTATCGGATCAGCCCCAGCATTTT | CASGLVQGVSDQPQHF
TRBJ2-7 | . | TRBD1 | TRBV5-1 | TGCGCCAGCAGCTTGAGCCCCCGGACAGGGGCCGTTGACCAGTACTTC | CASSLSPRTGAVDQYF
TRBJ1-3 | . | TRBD1 | TRBV5-6 | TGTGCCAGCAGCCGACGAACCTCGGGACAGGGAATTTCCACCATATATTTT | CASSRRTSGQGISTIYF
TRBJ2-2 | once | TRBD1 | TRBV7-9 | TGTGCCAGCAGCACACAGGGGGTTGGCACCGGGGAGCTGTTTTTT | CASSTQGVGTGELFF
TRBJ2-1 | . | . | TRBV7-8 | TGTGCCAGCAGCCGTGATGGTGGAAATGAGCAGTTCTTC | CASSRDGGNEQFF
TRBJ1-6 | . | TRBD1 | TRBV13 | TGTGCCAGCAGCAGACAGGGCGTTTCACCCCTCCACTTT | CASSRQGVSPLHF
TRBJ1-1 | . | TRBD1 | TRBV5-5 | TGTGCCAGCAGCTTGGCAGGGGGCGACGTGAACACTGAAGCTTTCTTT | CASSLAGGDVNTEAFF
TRBJ1-6 | . | TRBD1 | TRBV11-2 | TGTGCCAGCAGCTTGGGGGACAGGGGTACTTCTCTTAAACCCCTCCACTTT | CASSLGDRGTSLKPLHF
TRBJ2-2 | . | . | TRBV7-9 | TGTGCCAGCAGCTTATTAGTTACGAACACCGGGGAGCTGTTTTTT | CASSLLVTNTGELFF
TRBJ2-6 | once | . | TRBV6-4 | TGTGCCAGCAGTGAGTCCTCTGGGGCCAACGTCCTGACTTTC | CASSESSGANVLTF
TRBJ1-1 | . | . | TRBV12-5 | TGTGCTAGTGGGAAAGAGACTGAAGCTTTCTTT | CASGKETEAFF
TRBJ2-5 | few | TRBD2 | TRBV4-2 | TGTGCCAGCAGCCAAGAGGCCGCGGGGGGGGCAGAGACCCAGTACTTC | CASSQEAAGGAETQYF
TRBJ2-1 | . | TRBD1 | TRBV4-1 | TGCGCCAGCAGCCCGACAGGGGCCCCCGCTAATGAGCAGTTCTTC | CASSPTGAPANEQFF
TRBJ2-5 | . | . | TRBV11-2 | TGTGCCAGCAGCGCCGGGGCTACTCGGCAGACCCAGTACTTC | CASSAGATRQTQYF
TRBJ2-5 | . | . | TRBV5-1 | TGCGCCAGCAGCCTGGGGGAAGAGACCCAGTACTTC | CASSLGEETQYF
TRBJ1-2 | once | . | TRBV6-5 | TGTGCCAGCAGCGCAGGGTACGGCTACACCTTC | CASSAGYGYTF
TRBJ1-2 | . | . | TRBV2 | TGTGCCAGCAGCGATACGGGACTTGTGATCGGTGGCTACACCTTC | CASSDTGLVIGGYTF